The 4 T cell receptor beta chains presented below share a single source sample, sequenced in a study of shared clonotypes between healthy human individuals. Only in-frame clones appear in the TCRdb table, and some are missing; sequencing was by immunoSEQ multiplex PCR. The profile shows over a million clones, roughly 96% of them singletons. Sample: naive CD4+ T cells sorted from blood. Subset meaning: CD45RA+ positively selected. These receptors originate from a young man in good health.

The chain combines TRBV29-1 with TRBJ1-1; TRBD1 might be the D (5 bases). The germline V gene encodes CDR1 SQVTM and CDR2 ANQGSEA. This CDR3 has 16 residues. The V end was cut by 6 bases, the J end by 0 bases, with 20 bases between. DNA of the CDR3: TGCAGCGTCAGAGACGTAAGGAGGGGAATGAACACTGAAGCTTTCTTT. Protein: CSVRDVRRGMNTEAFF.

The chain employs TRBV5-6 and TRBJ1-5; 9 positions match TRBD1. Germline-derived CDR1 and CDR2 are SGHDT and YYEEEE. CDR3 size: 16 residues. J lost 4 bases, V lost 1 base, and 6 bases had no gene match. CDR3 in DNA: TGTGCCAGCAGCTTGAACAGGGGGCTTATTAATCAGCCCCAGCATTTT. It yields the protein CASSLNRGLINQPQHF. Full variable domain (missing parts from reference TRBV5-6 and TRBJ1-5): DAGVTQSPTHLIKTRGQQVTLRCSPKSGHDTVSWYQQALGQGPQFIFQYYEEEERQRGNFPDRFSGHQFPNYSSELNVNALLLGDSALYLCASSLNRGLINQPQHFGDGTRLSIL.

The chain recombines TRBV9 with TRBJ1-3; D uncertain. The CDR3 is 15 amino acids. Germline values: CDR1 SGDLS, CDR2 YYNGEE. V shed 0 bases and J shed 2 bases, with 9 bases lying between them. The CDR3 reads CASSVVADPGNTIYF. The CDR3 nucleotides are TGTGCCAGCAGCGTAGTAGCTGATCCTGGAAACACCATATATTTT.

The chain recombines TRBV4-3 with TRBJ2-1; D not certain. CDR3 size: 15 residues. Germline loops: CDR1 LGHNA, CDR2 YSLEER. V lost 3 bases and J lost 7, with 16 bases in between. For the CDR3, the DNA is TGCGCCAGCAGCCAGGAAAGGATCCTCGGTAATGAGCAGTTCTTC. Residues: CASSQERILGNEQFF.